The 25 T cell receptor beta chains below were found in one sample sequenced in a study of OX40 agonist ivuxolimab in advanced cancers. The repertoire was sequenced with immunoSEQ multiplex PCR; TCRdb's copy has only in-frame clones and lacks some. The sample shows roughly 70,000 clones, 65% to 90% of them seen only once. The source material was CD4+ or CD8+ T cells sorted from blood, sampled in a trial of the OX40 agonist ivuxolimab. All receptors derive from an adult with an advanced solid tumor such as melanoma, head and neck, liver or kidney cancer.

CDR3 in DNA: TGCGCCAGCAGCTTAGGACAGGCAGAGTCACCCCTCCACTTT. Amino acids: CASSLGQAESPLHF. This chain connects TRBV5-1 to TRBJ1-6, with 7 bases aligning to TRBD1. CDR3 length equals 14 residues. CDR1 and CDR2 (germline): SGHRS, YFSETQ. J gave up 10 bases and V 2 bases, and 6 bases lay outside the gene matches.

This chain uses TRBV5-6 with TRBJ2-5; D is perhaps TRBD2 (5 bases). The V gene's germline CDR1 is SGHDT and CDR2 YYEEEE. Trimming stripped 6 bases from V and 7 bases from J, with 13 bases between. The CDR3 extends over 12 amino acids. The CDR3 coding sequence is TGTGCCAGCACCGTTAGCGATGGGACCCAGTACTTC. This sequence encodes CASTVSDGTQYF.

The chain's CDR3 is CASSLVGNEQFF. The CDR3 DNA follows: TGTGCCAGCAGCTTAGTAGGCAATGAGCAGTTCTTC. This chain joins TRBV7-2 and TRBJ2-1; D is undetermined. This CDR3 has 12 amino acids. V was clipped by 1 base and J by 6 bases, with 4 bases between them. Germline-derived CDR1 and CDR2 are SGHTA and FQGNSA.

This chain joins TRBV19 and TRBJ2-4; TRBD1 aligns across 8 bases. The ends lost 5 bases at V and 9 bases at J; junction bases unmatched: 6. The CDR3 extends over 13 amino acids. CDR1 and CDR2 from the germline V gene are LNHDA and SQIVND (reference sequence). The CDR3 nucleotides read TGTGCCAGTAGTGCGGACAGGGACCCCATTCAGTACTTC. Its translation: CASSADRDPIQYF.

The chain combines TRBV10-1 with TRBJ2-1, with 10 bases aligning to TRBD2. V was pared by 6 bases and J by 7 bases, with 12 bases of the junction left unmatched. The CDR3 has 16 amino acids. Germline values: CDR1 WNHNN, CDR2 SYGVQD (reference sequence). The CDR3 DNA is TGCGCCAGCAGCACCCTAGCGGGAGCCATGGGAAATGAGCAGTTCTTC. Its translation is CASSTLAGAMGNEQFF.

The chain carries TRBV30 and TRBJ2-1; D is perhaps TRBD1 (5 bases). The V gene lost 4 bases and the J gene lost 8 bases, with 12 bases spanning the gap. Germline-derived CDR1 and CDR2 are GTSNPN and SVGIG (reference sequence). The CDR3 totals 12 residues. The CDR3 bases are TGTGCCTGGACCATTGGGGCCTATGAGCAGTTCTTC. Amino acids: CAWTIGAYEQFF. Full variable domain (outside the CDR3, taken from reference TRBV30 and TRBJ2-1): SQTIHQWPATLVQPVGSPLSLECTVEGTSNPNLYWYRQAAGRGLQLLFYSVGIGQISSEVPQNLSASRPQDRQFILSSKKLLLSDSGFYLCAWTIGAYEQFFGPGTRLTVL.

This clone was found a few times. The same CDR3 is also encoded by other DNA sequences in this sample. The CDR3 DNA sequence: TGTGCCAGTAGTATAGCAGGAGGTCAGCCCCAGCATTTT. Amino acid sequence: CASSIAGGQPQHF. The chain uses TRBV19 and TRBJ1-5; D is undetermined. The CDR3 covers 13 residues. Germline CDR1 LNHDA, CDR2 SQIVND (reference sequence). Trimming removed 1 base from V and 6 bases from J, with 7 bases in between.

V usage is TRBV2 and J usage is TRBJ1-1; 7 bases fit TRBD1. The V gene end was trimmed by 4 bases and the J gene end by 4 bases; junction bases not matched to a gene: 3. The CDR3 extends over 13 amino acids. Germline assignment: CDR1 SNHLY and CDR2 FYNNEI. The CDR3 DNA is TGTGCCAGCAGTGGACAGGGTATCACTGAAGCTTTCTTT. Amino acid sequence: CASSGQGITEAFF.

The chain joins TRBV2 to TRBJ1-5, with TRBD1 identical over 7 bases. The germline CDR1 and CDR2 sequences are SNHLY and FYNNEI. The CDR3 is made up of 16 amino acids. Trimming removed 4 bases from V and 7 bases from J; junction bases left unmatched: 13. CDR3 loop: CASSGPGNRGGQPQHF. CDR3 coding DNA: TGTGCCAGCAGTGGCCCTGGTAACAGGGGCGGGCAGCCCCAGCATTTT.

This chain uses TRBV7-9 with TRBJ1-3; weak D call: TRBD1 (6 bases). Trimming pared 5 bases from V and 9 bases from J, leaving 11 bases between. The CDR3 runs 12 residues. CDR1 and CDR2 (germline): SEHNR, FQNEAQ (reference sequence). The CDR3 spells CASSPGQITIYF. In DNA form, the CDR3 reads TGTGCCAGCAGCCCAGGACAGATCACCATATATTTT.

V and J are TRBV7-8 and TRBJ1-5, with 8 bases matching TRBD1. From germline, CDR1 is SGHVS and CDR2 FQNEAQ. This CDR3 contains 17 residues. Trimming took 5 bases from V and 2 from J; bases not matched to a gene: 11. The CDR3, as DNA: TGTGCCAGCAGCCATCAGGACAGGGTAAGGGGCAATCAGCCCCAGCATTTT. As protein: CASSHQDRVRGNQPQHF.

This clone has more than one count but fewer than ten. The chain uses TRBV30 and TRBJ1-2; 9 nucleotides agree with TRBD1. This CDR3 contains 15 residues. Trimming at V came to 5 bases and at J to 3 bases, leaving 10 bases not matched to a gene. Germline CDR1 is GTSNPN and CDR2 is SVGIG (reference sequence). The CDR3 DNA is TGTGCCTGGGAGGGGGACGGACAGGGGCACTATGGCTACACCTTC. This gives the protein CAWEGDGQGHYGYTF. Full variable domain (missing parts from reference TRBV30 and TRBJ1-2): SQTIHQWPATLVQPVGSPLSLECTVEGTSNPNLYWYRQAAGRGLQLLFYSVGIGQISSEVPQNLSASRPQDRQFILSSKKLLLSDSGFYLCAWEGDGQGHYGYTFGSGTRLTVV.

This clone was seen more than once but under ten times. This chain uses TRBV9 with TRBJ1-2; D ambiguous. The V gene lost 4 bases and the J gene lost 8 bases, with 21 bases spanning the gap. The CDR3 spans 15 residues. From germline, CDR1 is SGDLS and CDR2 YYNGEE. DNA of the CDR3: TGTGCCAGCAGCTCCTCCTCCAGGCGCCCGTGGGGCTACACCTTC. Protein: CASSSSSRRPWGYTF.

The chain links TRBV5-1 to TRBJ2-4; D may be TRBD2 (6 bases). The germline V gene encodes CDR1 SGHRS and CDR2 YFSETQ. V was clipped by 0 bases and J by 9 bases, with 7 bases between them. CDR3 size: 12 residues. This CDR3 reads CASSLEGGIQYF. The CDR3 DNA sequence: TGCGCCAGCAGCTTGGAGGGAGGCATTCAGTACTTC.

This chain joins TRBV28 and TRBJ2-1, with TRBD1 identical over 10 bases. Germline CDR1 is MDHEN and CDR2 is SYDVKM. CDR3 size: 14 residues. V lost 3 bases and J lost 6; bases outside the gene matches: 2. The DNA for the CDR3 is TGTGCCAGCAGTTTGCGGGACAGGGGCAATGAGCAGTTCTTC. Its protein product is CASSLRDRGNEQFF.

The chain recombines TRBV12-5 with TRBJ2-5; 7 nucleotides agree with TRBD1. Germline trimming cut 2 bases from V and 4 bases from J; bases unmatched to any gene: 4. Germline-derived CDR1 and CDR2 are LGHNT and FRNRAP. The CDR3 spans 14 residues. CDR3 loop: CASGLLSGGETQYF. The CDR3 bases are TGTGCTAGTGGTTTGCTATCAGGGGGAGAGACCCAGTACTTC.

The rearrangement links TRBV11-2 to TRBJ2-7; no clear D gene. The germline V gene encodes CDR1 SGHAT and CDR2 FQNNGV. CDR3 length: 14 amino acids. The ends were cut back, 7 bases at V and 2 bases at J, with 15 bases in the middle. Here the CDR3 DNA reads TGTGCCAGCAAATCCATCATGCAAGCCTACGAGCAGTACTTC. It encodes CASKSIMQAYEQYF.

The rearrangement uses TRBV30 and TRBJ1-5, with D uncertain. Trimming took 0 bases from V and 3 from J, leaving 12 bases between them. Germline V CDR1 and CDR2: GTSNPN, SVGIG (reference sequence). The CDR3 sequence is 15 residues long. CDR3 protein: CAWSVRSGFNQPQHF. For the CDR3, the DNA is TGTGCCTGGAGTGTACGGTCCGGGTTCAATCAGCCCCAGCATTTT.

The genes are TRBV7-2 and TRBJ2-7; 9 positions match TRBD1. The J segment lost 3 bases and the V segment lost 5 bases, leaving 8 bases of the junction unmatched. Germline V lookup: CDR1 SGHTA, CDR2 FQGNSA. The CDR3 loop spans 15 amino acids. The CDR3 DNA reads TGTGCCAGCAGCCGGGGACAGGGTGATCACTACGAGCAGTACTTC. Amino acid sequence: CASSRGQGDHYEQYF.

The rearrangement uses TRBV15 and TRBJ2-7; D gene uncertain. The CDR3 runs to 14 residues. Trimming took off 1 base at V and 6 bases at J, with 13 bases between the two ends. CDR1 LNHNV and CDR2 YYDKDF come from the germline V gene (reference sequence). The CDR3 region is CATSRALSPVEQYF. The CDR3 bases are TGTGCCACCAGCAGAGCTCTGAGCCCGGTCGAGCAGTACTTC.

The chain employs TRBV7-2 and TRBJ1-2; 8 bases are a match to TRBD1. This CDR3 has 15 amino acids. Per germline, CDR1 SGHTA and CDR2 FQGNSA. The ends lost 3 bases at V and 8 bases at J; junction bases unmatched: 11. For the CDR3, the DNA is TGTGCCAGCAGCTTGGTCGGACAGGGATTAAGGGGCTACACCTTC. It yields the protein CASSLVGQGLRGYTF.

A note on this clone: In the same sample, other DNA sequences code for this CDR3. The chain is built from TRBV2 and TRBJ1-2; no firm D call. The CDR3 extends over 12 amino acids. CDR1 is SNHLY, CDR2 FYNNEI, per germline. V was pared by 6 bases and J by 2 bases, with 7 bases between. CDR3 sequence: CASRAANYGYTF. The CDR3 nucleotides read TGTGCCAGCAGGGCCGCGAACTATGGCTACACCTTC.

The genes are TRBV30 and TRBJ1-2; D is possibly TRBD1 (6 bases). The V end lost 3 bases, the J end lost 7 bases, and 18 bases lay between the germline ends. Germline-derived CDR1 and CDR2 are GTSNPN and SVGIG (reference sequence). This CDR3 region has 14 residues. The chain's CDR3 is CAWREARGWSGYTF. CDR3 nucleotide sequence: TGTGCCTGGAGAGAGGCCAGGGGTTGGAGTGGCTACACCTTC.

The CDR3 sequence is CASSPSATGNYGYTF. CDR3 in DNA: TGTGCCAGCTCACCATCGGCCACCGGGAACTATGGCTACACCTTC. V usage is TRBV18 and J usage is TRBJ1-2; the D is unclear. Germline assignment: CDR1 KGHSH and CDR2 LQKENI. Deletions cut 2 bases from V and 2 bases from J, with 12 bases between. The length of the CDR3 is 15 residues.

The V call is TRBV7-8, the J call TRBJ2-1; 10 bases map to TRBD2. This CDR3 has 20 amino acids. The ends lost 2 bases at V and 7 bases at J; junction bases unmatched: 20. Germline V CDR1 and CDR2: SGHVS, FQNEAQ. The CDR3 is CASSLPEPTSGTGHTNEQFF. As DNA, the CDR3 is TGTGCCAGCAGCTTACCTGAACCAACTAGCGGGACGGGACACACGAATGAGCAGTTCTTC.